This is a list of T cell receptor beta chains from one sample in a study of T cell repertoires in cytomegalovirus infection. Antigens for these TCRs are unknown. TCRdb ran MiXCR on the reads and lists one entry per CDR3 protein. This sample has about 920,000 distinct CDR3 sequences; around 30% occur once, and the top ten carry more than 12%. The specimen was cultured CD8+ T cells from PBMCs, collected from culture after CMV antigen stimulation. All receptors come from a human donor in good health (CMV status not recorded). Some clones in this sample may be carry-over from other donors' samples. Each CDR3 is given with its conserved first and last residue. The order of the fields is J gene, clone size, D gene, V gene, CDR3 DNA, CDR3 protein. D genes are given only for firm matches. Rows give clone size only sometimes, using once, few, many, or a class for an expanded clone.

TRBJ1-5	-	-	TRBV7-8	TGTGCCAGCAGCTTGCTATCGAGGGAGAGCAATCAGCCCCAGCATTTT	CASSLLSRESNQPQHF
TRBJ2-3	-	-	TRBV27	TGTGCCAGCAGTTTGTACGACCCCACAGATACGCAGTATTTT	CASSLYDPTDTQYF
TRBJ2-3	-	-	TRBV12-3/TRBV12-4	TGTACCAGCAAAGTCGGCACAGATACGCAGTATTTT	CTSKVGTDTQYF
TRBJ1-1	-	-	TRBV9	TGTGCCAGCAGCGTAGCTGGGGGCGACACTGAAGCTTTCTTT	CASSVAGGDTEAFF
TRBJ1-3	-	-	TRBV5-1	TGCGCCAGCAGCGCCGCGAACAGGACCTCTGGAAACACCATATATTTT	CASSAANRTSGNTIYF
TRBJ2-3	few	-	TRBV12-3/TRBV12-4	TGTGCCAGCAGGGAAACAGGGTTTGGCACAGATACGCAGTATTTT	CASRETGFGTDTQYF
TRBJ2-2	-	-	TRBV7-8	TGTGCCAGCAGCTTGGGGTGGGGGAACACCGGGGAGCTGTTTTTT	CASSLGWGNTGELFF
TRBJ2-2	-	-	TRBV12-3/TRBV12-4	TGTGCCAGCAGTACTAGCCTCACCGGGGAGCTGTTTTTT	CASSTSLTGELFF
TRBJ2-3	-	TRBD1	TRBV3-1	TGTGCCAGCAGCAGCCGGGACAGGGGAGTAGAAGATACGCAGTATTTT	CASSSRDRGVEDTQYF
TRBJ2-1	-	TRBD1	TRBV12-3/TRBV12-4	TGTGCCAGCAGTCCCGAGACAGGGCGCCTTTACAATGAGCAGTTCTTC	CASSPETGRLYNEQFF
TRBJ2-2	-	TRBD1	TRBV19	TGTGCCAGTAGTCTGTGGACAGGGCAGGACACCGGGGAGCTGTTTTTT	CASSLWTGQDTGELFF
TRBJ2-7	-	TRBD1	TRBV19	TGTGCCAGTAGTAAACGCGGGGACAGGGCCAACGAGCAGTACTTC	CASSKRGDRANEQYF
TRBJ2-3	few	-	TRBV27	TGTGCCAGCAGTTTATCCCGGGGGCCCACAGATACGCAGTATTTT	CASSLSRGPTDTQYF
TRBJ1-5	-	-	TRBV7-9	TGTGCCAGCTCCCTCCTCGCCTTGGAGCCCCAGCATTTT	CASSLLALEPQHF
TRBJ1-2	many	-	TRBV12-3/TRBV12-4	TGTGCCAGCAGTTTTGTTAACCGGGAAGGTGGCTACACCTTC	CASSFVNREGGYTF
TRBJ1-2	many	TRBD1	TRBV12-3/TRBV12-4	TGTGCCAGCAGCCCCACTTTACAGGGGGCGCAAGGCTACACCTTC	CASSPTLQGAQGYTF
TRBJ2-3	many	TRBD1	TRBV7-8	TGTGCCAGCAGCCCCCGGGACAGCCTGGACACAGATACGCAGTATTTT	CASSPRDSLDTDTQYF
TRBJ2-1	few	-	TRBV19	TGTGCCAGCCGAAACAGTGCGAGCTCCTACAATGAGCAGTTCTTC	CASRNSASSYNEQFF
TRBJ2-3	-	TRBD2	TRBV10-3	TGTGCCACGCGAACGGGAGCGGGGGCCACAGATACGCAGTATTTT	CATRTGAGATDTQYF
TRBJ2-5	few	TRBD2	TRBV13	TGTGCCAGCAGCTTAATGAGTAGCGGGGGGATCCAAGAGACCCAGTACTTC	CASSLMSSGGIQETQYF
TRBJ2-6	many	-	TRBV7-8	TGTGCCAGCAGCTTAGAAAGGAAACAGCTCTTTTCTGGGGCCAACGTCCTGACTTTC	CASSLERKQLFSGANVLTF
TRBJ2-3	many	TRBD2	TRBV20-1	TGCAGTGCTGGGGGGGGGAGAACAGATACGCAGTATTTT	CSAGGGRTDTQYF
TRBJ2-3	few	TRBD2	TRBV7-9	TGTGCCAGCCCGGGGGGGACAGATACGCAGTATTTT	CASPGGTDTQYF
TRBJ1-2	few	TRBD1	TRBV7-9	TGTGCCAGCAGCACGGACAGGGATTTCAGCTACACCTTC	CASSTDRDFSYTF